The 22 T cell receptor beta chains below come from one sample, sequenced in a study of vaccination and CD4 T cells after COVID-19. Antigen specificity for these receptors is unknown. As for treatment: 10-day PBMC culture with coronavirus spike peptide pools or control peptides (ViraFEST assay). Cultured CD4+ T cell DNA was sequenced using the Oncomine TCR Beta short-read assay. TCRdb reprocessed the PCR reads with MiXCR, giving one entry per CDR3 protein. The data show about 19,000 distinct CDR3 sequences, roughly half seen once. The sample was CD4+ T cells from blood, cultured in vitro, taken after SARS-CoV-2 vaccination. The receptors stem from a human donor who had recovered from COVID-19.

This chain uses TRBV6-2 or TRBV6-3 with TRBJ1-5, with 7 bases aligning to TRBD1. Looked up from germline, CDR1 is MNHEY and CDR2 is SVGEGT. CDR3 length: 17 residues. The J segment lost 0 bases and the V segment lost 6 bases, leaving 11 bases of the junction unmatched. The CDR3 spells CASRTGTDTYSNQPQHF. The CDR3 nucleotides read TGTGCCAGCAGGACCGGGACAGACACTTATAGCAATCAGCCCCAGCATTTT.

This chain joins TRBV6-2 or TRBV6-3 and TRBJ1-2, with 8 positions matching TRBD1. CDR3 length: 13 residues. Trimming cost V 4 bases and J 4 bases; bases outside gene matches: 2. The germline gives CDR1 MNHEY, CDR2 SVGEGT. The chain's CDR3 is CASSWTGSYGYTF. The CDR3 coding sequence is TGTGCCAGCAGTTGGACAGGGAGCTATGGCTACACCTTC.

CDR3 bases: TGTGCCAGCAGTCTAGGCGGGTCGGGAGGCGGCAATGAGCAGTTCTTC. As protein: CASSLGGSGGGNEQFF. This chain joins TRBV6-1 and TRBJ2-1, with TRBD2 matching 7 bases. There are 16 residues in the CDR3. V lost 5 bases to trimming and J lost 6 bases; unmatched junction nucleotides: 13. Looked up from germline, CDR1 is MNHNS and CDR2 is SASEGT.

The table lists this clonotype with a few counts. V usage is TRBV6-2 or TRBV6-3 and J usage is TRBJ2-7, with a weak D call TRBD2 (7 bases). Trimming cost V 10 bases and J 2 bases, with 15 bases left between them. The CDR3 is 13 amino acids. The germline gives CDR1 MNHEY, CDR2 SVGEGT. CDR3 residues: CATGGGYTYEQYF. The CDR3 DNA reads TGTGCCACCGGCGGGGGCTATACCTACGAGCAGTACTTC.

This clonotype has only a few counts. In nucleotides, the CDR3 is TGTGCCAGCAGTTCGGGGAAGACAGGGGGGAACACTGAAGCTTTCTTT. It is translated as CASSSGKTGGNTEAFF. V and J are TRBV6-5 and TRBJ1-1; 9 positions agree with TRBD1. This CDR3 has 16 amino acids. CDR1 MNHEY and CDR2 SVGAGI come from the germline V gene. Trimming cost V 4 bases and J 1 base; bases outside gene matches: 7.

The chain recombines TRBV7-2 with TRBJ2-7, with D hard to call. V was cut by 2 bases and J by 2 bases, with 4 bases left in between. Germline V CDR1 and CDR2: SGHTA, FQGNSA. CDR3 length equals 12 residues. CDR3 bases: TGTGCCAGCAGCTTATTTACCTACGAGCAGTACTTC. Its translation: CASSLFTYEQYF.

This clonotype showed up just a few times. This chain joins TRBV7-9 and TRBJ2-3, with 10 bases lining up with TRBD1. V gave up 3 bases and J gave up 4 bases; unmatched junction bases: 1. The CDR3 has 14 amino acids. The germline V gene encodes CDR1 SEHNR and CDR2 FQNEAQ (reference sequence). As DNA, the CDR3 is TGTGCCAGCAGCTTCGGGACAGGGGCAGATACGCAGTATTTT. This sequence encodes CASSFGTGADTQYF.

This chain joins TRBV7-2 and TRBJ1-5; D not resolved. The CDR3 length is 15 residues. The germline V and J ends were trimmed by 2 bases and 0 bases, with 8 bases remaining between them. Germline V lookup: CDR1 SGHTA, CDR2 FQGNSA. The CDR3, as DNA: TGTGCCAGCAGCTTAATCCGAAATAGCAATCAGCCCCAGCATTTT. Protein: CASSLIRNSNQPQHF.

This rearrangement joins TRBV7-9 to TRBJ1-2; possibly TRBD1 for D (5 bases). The CDR3 is 15 amino acids. V was clipped by 3 bases and J by 1 base, with 12 bases between them. Germline V gene lookup returns CDR1 SEHNR and CDR2 FQNEAQ (reference sequence). CDR3 residues: CASSLAGRINYGYTF. The CDR3 DNA sequence: TGTGCCAGCAGCTTGGCGGGACGTATTAACTATGGCTACACCTTC.

The chain carries TRBV27 and TRBJ1-1; D is perhaps TRBD1 (5 bases). CDR1 is MNHEY, CDR2 SMNVEV, per germline (reference sequence). V was pared by 6 bases and J by 6 bases, with 8 bases between. This CDR3 is built from 11 residues. Here the CDR3 DNA reads TGTGCCAGCAGCGACAGTTCTGAAGCTTTCTTT. Protein sequence: CASSDSSEAFF.

This clonotype was observed a handful of times. J is TRBJ2-3 and V is TRBV20-1; unclear D gene. V gave up 6 bases and J gave up 0 bases, with 13 bases separating them. CDR3 length: 14 residues. Germline CDR1 reads DFQATT; CDR2 reads SNEGSKA (reference sequence). The chain's CDR3 is CSAFIPRSTDTQYF. The CDR3 bases are TGCAGTGCCTTTATTCCAAGGAGCACAGATACGCAGTATTTT.

The chain is built from TRBV18 and TRBJ2-5; TRBD1 aligns across 10 bases. The ends lost 7 bases at V and 4 bases at J; junction bases unmatched: 9. Per germline, CDR1 KGHSH and CDR2 LQKENI. CDR3 size: 15 residues. For the CDR3, the DNA is TGTGCCAGCTTAAAAGACAGGGGGCCAGGAGAGACCCAGTACTTC. The encoded protein is CASLKDRGPGETQYF.

The CDR3 region is CASSNGGHSADTQYF. DNA of the CDR3: TGTGCCAGCAGCAATGGCGGACATTCCGCAGATACGCAGTATTTT. V is TRBV7-9 and J is TRBJ2-3; D perhaps matches TRBD1 (5 bases). The germline CDR1 and CDR2 sequences are SEHNR and FQNEAQ (reference sequence). This CDR3 has 15 residues. Trimming left V 5 bases short and J 4 bases short, with 16 bases between.

The chain recombines TRBV27 with TRBJ2-5; 13 nucleotides align to TRBD2. The V gene end was trimmed by 7 bases and the J gene end by 2 bases; junction bases not matched to a gene: 7. In germline, CDR1 is MNHEY, CDR2 SMNVEV (reference sequence). The CDR3 runs 16 residues. Written as DNA, the CDR3 is TGTGCCAGCACACGACTAGCGGGAGGATCTCAAGAGACCCAGTACTTC. Translating gives CASTRLAGGSQETQYF.

This rearrangement joins TRBV20-1 to TRBJ1-2, with D possibly matching TRBD1 (6 bases). The CDR3 is 15 amino acids. Trimming shortened V by 2 bases and J by 1 base, and 14 bases separated the two germline ends. The V gene's germline CDR1 is DFQATT and CDR2 SNEGSKA (reference sequence). In DNA, the CDR3 is TGCAGTGCTAGACCCGCGGGGGCGTTTAACTATGGCTACACCTTC. It specifies CSARPAGAFNYGYTF.

This clonotype was observed a few times. The rearrangement joins TRBV12-3 or TRBV12-4 to TRBJ2-5; 12 bases line up with TRBD1. This CDR3 has 15 residues. The ends lost 4 bases at V and 5 bases at J; junction bases unmatched: 5. As DNA, the CDR3 is TGTGCCAGCAGTTCCGGGACAGGGGGCCGGGAGACCCAGTACTTC. Translation: CASSSGTGGRETQYF.

This clonotype turned up a few times. The genes are TRBV6-1 and TRBJ1-2; 11 positions agree with TRBD1. Losses at the gene ends were 5 bases for V and 5 bases for J; bases not matched to a gene: 16. Per germline, CDR1 MNHNS and CDR2 SASEGT. The CDR3 has 18 residues. The CDR3 DNA reads as TGTGCCAGCAGTAAGGACAGGGGGCGAGGGGAAACCACGTATGGCTACACCTTC. It codes for CASSKDRGRGETTYGYTF.

This chain connects TRBV27 to TRBJ1-1; D gene ambiguous. V lost 1 base and J 5 bases, leaving 14 bases between the germline ends. This CDR3 region has 15 residues. Germline CDR1 is MNHEY and CDR2 is SMNVEV (reference sequence). The CDR3 sequence is CASSLLERMGTEAFF. DNA for the CDR3: TGTGCCAGCAGTTTATTAGAGAGAATGGGGACTGAAGCTTTCTTT.

This clonotype was seen more than once but under ten times. The genes are TRBV27 and TRBJ2-5, with D possibly TRBD1 on 5 matching bases. This CDR3 region has 14 residues. Germline V gives CDR1 MNHEY, CDR2 SMNVEV (reference sequence). Trimming shortened V by 5 bases and J by 1 base, and 11 bases separated the two germline ends. CDR3 protein: CASSMSGLQETQYF. CDR3 sequence (DNA): TGTGCCAGCAGTATGTCAGGGCTCCAAGAGACCCAGTACTTC.

V is TRBV6-2 or TRBV6-3 and J is TRBJ2-7; TRBD2 is a possible D gene (6 bases). The CDR3 is made up of 15 amino acids. V was trimmed by 1 base and J by 2 bases, leaving 12 bases between them. Germline CDR1 reads MNHEY; CDR2 reads SVGEGT. CDR3: CASSYFLANTYEQYF. The CDR3 nucleotides are TGTGCCAGCAGTTACTTCCTAGCGAATACCTACGAGCAGTACTTC.

This clonotype showed up just a few times. This CDR3 reads CASSYSLFSYEQYF. CDR3 bases: TGTGCCAGCAGTTACTCGTTATTCAGCTACGAGCAGTACTTC. The V call is TRBV6-5, the J call TRBJ2-7; D call uncertain. Deletions cut 0 bases from V and 3 bases from J, with 9 bases between. Germline V lookup: CDR1 MNHEY, CDR2 SVGAGI. This CDR3 spans 14 amino acids.

This clonotype was found a few times. The chain joins TRBV6-1 to TRBJ1-5, with TRBD1 as a possible D gene (6 bases). Trimming cost V 6 bases and J 4 bases, with 13 bases left between them. CDR3 length: 14 amino acids. Germline CDR1 and CDR2: MNHNS and SASEGT. CDR3 amino acids: CASSRIQGNQPQHF. The CDR3 DNA follows: TGTGCCAGCAGCCGTATACAGGGAAATCAGCCCCAGCATTTT.